The subject of this entry is one T cell receptor beta chain. The sample originates from a study of blood T cell repertoires in COVID-19. Study overall: The study drew acute and convalescent COVID-19 samples from the United States, Italy and Spain. T cells, B-cell-depleted T cells, or PBMCs provided the cDNA or gDNA that served as material.

The CDR3 runs 13 residues. V gave up 5 bases and J gave up 8 bases, with 12 bases separating them. Germline V gene sequence: CDR1 SGHVS, CDR2 FQNEAQ. In the authors' workflow: Estimates of nucleated cell counts were drawn from the amplification of reference gene primers. Sequencing was performed with immunoSEQ multiplex PCR; in TCRdb, only in-frame clones are kept and a portion is missing. V and J calls and clone size are those listed in that table; D and trimming were worked out from the DNA. The table lists roughly 140,000 clones, roughly 71% of them singletons. The gene calls are TRBV7-8 and TRBJ1-4, with D unresolved. The receptor's source is a woman of 80 years or more with acute or convalescent COVID-19. Specimen: peripheral blood. CDR3 in amino acids: CASSPGLKEKLFF. The CDR3 DNA is TGTGCCAGCAGCCCAGGACTAAAAGAAAAACTGTTTTTT.